The T cell receptor beta chain described here comes from a study of post-analysis software for immune sequencing data. The CDR3 has 15 residues. The germline V gene encodes CDR1 WNHNN and CDR2 SYGVQD (reference sequence). Whole-study findings and limits: Samples prepared in the same batch strongly co-clustered by F measure. When patients were compared with controls, about five TRBV segments were more frequent, TRBV5-6, TRBV5-1 and TRBV20-1 among them.

On this clonotype itself: As yet, its antigen is unknown.

Each TCR beta cDNA library carried unique molecular identifiers. TCRdb reprocessed the PCR reads via MiXCR and lists one record per CDR3 protein. The repertoire has roughly 600,000 distinct CDR3 sequences, around 44% of them found once; the top ten carry roughly 1.8%. The sequenced sample was blood. The receptor's source is a girl aged 10 to 17 with multiple sclerosis. The chain joins TRBV10-1 to TRBJ2-1, with D tentatively TRBD2 (5 bases). Near its end, the DNA agrees better with TRBJ2-7, so the J call may be wrong. CDR3 nucleotide sequence: TGCGCCAGCAGTGAACAAGCGGAATCTTACAATGAGCAGTACTTC. Its protein product is CASSEQAESYNEQYF.